The 5 T cell receptor beta chains below come from one sample, sequenced in a study of T cells in Graves' hyperthyroidism and ophthalmopathy. TCR beta CDR3 regions were amplified from RNA transcripts. The study used the HTBI primer set for a first-round RT-PCR of the TCR CDR3. Each CDR3 protein is one row after TCRdb ran MiXCR on the multiplex PCR reads. The data show some 570,000 distinct CDR3 sequences, with 11% to 15% seen just once and around 7% held by the top ten. What was sequenced was blood. The source of these receptors is a woman between 18 and 30 years old with Graves' ophthalmopathy.

This clonotype was counted many times. The CDR3 here is CASHRDRQNYGYTF. CDR3 DNA sequence: TGTGCCAGTCACCGGGACCGGCAAAACTATGGCTACACCTTC. The chain recombines TRBV10-3 with TRBJ1-2, with a possible D match to TRBD1 (5 bases). The germline gives CDR1 ENHRY, CDR2 SYGVKD. The V and J ends lost 10 bases and 2 bases respectively, with 17 bases between them. This CDR3 has 14 residues.

There are many counts of this clonotype. This CDR3 reads CATSDLGQGSFF. In DNA, the CDR3 is TGTGCCACCAGTGACCTCGGACAGGGTTCGTTCTTC. The chain uses TRBV24-1 and TRBJ2-1; TRBD1 matches at 8 bases. Germline trimming cut 4 bases from V and 15 bases from J; bases unmatched to any gene: 7. The germline CDR1 and CDR2 sequences are KGHDR and SFDVKD. The length of the CDR3 is 12 residues.

This clonotype was seen more than once but under ten times. The chain employs TRBV4-2 and TRBJ1-3; D is undetermined. V shed 2 bases and J shed 0 bases, with 8 bases lying between them. This CDR3 spans 15 amino acids. CDR1 and CDR2 (germline): LGHNA, YNFKEQ. The CDR3 nucleotides read TGTGCCAGCAGCCAACTCCAGATCTCTGGAAACACCATATATTTT. Protein: CASSQLQISGNTIYF.

This clonotype was counted at least ten times. This chain uses TRBV12-3 or TRBV12-4 with TRBJ1-4; 7 bases match TRBD1. The CDR3 consists of 15 residues. The V segment lost 6 bases and the J segment 4 bases; nucleotides outside the gene matches: 8. The CDR3 DNA follows: TGTGCCAGCAGAGGACCAGGGGGACTTAATGAAAAACTGTTTTTT. Protein sequence: CASRGPGGLNEKLFF.

The V and J genes are TRBV6-2 or TRBV6-3 and TRBJ2-7; D is undetermined. The CDR3 has 13 amino acids. V was trimmed by 6 bases and J by 4 bases, leaving 13 bases between them. Germline V lookup: CDR1 MNHEY, CDR2 SVGEGT. The CDR3 DNA reads TGTGCCAGCAGCCTGATTGCACCTTACGAGCAGTACTTC. Translated: CASSLIAPYEQYF.